This is a list of T cell receptor beta chains from one sample in a study of shared clonotypes between healthy human individuals. Measured with immunoSEQ multiplex PCR; TCRdb has only the in-frame clones, and not every one. Among fewer than 550,000 clones listed, 60% to 80% were seen once. Source material: PBMCs. These receptors all stem from a woman aged 40 to 55 in good health. Some clones in this sample may be carry-over from other donors' samples. The CDR3 runs from the conserved cysteine through the conserved F or W. Each record gives: D gene, V gene, J gene, clone size, CDR3 DNA, CDR3 protein. A D gene is named only where the DNA matches it firmly. Clone size is given for some rows only: seen once, a few or many times, or a class if the clone is expanded.

D gene: -
V gene: TRBV6-1
J gene: TRBJ2-1
clone size: -
CDR3 DNA: TGTGCCAGCAGTGAAATCCCTACGGATGAGCAGTTCTTC
CDR3 protein: CASSEIPTDEQFF

D gene: TRBD2
V gene: TRBV13
J gene: TRBJ2-5
clone size: -
CDR3 DNA: TGTGCCAGCAGCTCCCTCGGGAGGCAAGAGACCCAGTACTTC
CDR3 protein: CASSSLGRQETQYF

D gene: -
V gene: TRBV11-2
J gene: TRBJ1-4
clone size: -
CDR3 DNA: TGTGCCAGCAGCCCACGGGTCGGGGGAGCTAATGAAAAACTGTTTTTT
CDR3 protein: CASSPRVGGANEKLFF

D gene: -
V gene: TRBV11-2
J gene: TRBJ2-1
clone size: -
CDR3 DNA: TGTGCCAGCAGCTTATCAGGGCCTCTCAATGAGCAGTTCTTC
CDR3 protein: CASSLSGPLNEQFF

D gene: -
V gene: TRBV11-2
J gene: TRBJ2-2
clone size: few
CDR3 DNA: TGTGCCAGCAGCTACGGTCCAAAAACCGGGGAGCTGTTTTTT
CDR3 protein: CASSYGPKTGELFF

D gene: -
V gene: TRBV29-1
J gene: TRBJ1-1
clone size: -
CDR3 DNA: TGCAGCGTGGCTTGGGTTGGGAACACTGAAGCTTTCTTT
CDR3 protein: CSVAWVGNTEAFF

D gene: -
V gene: TRBV5-1
J gene: TRBJ1-4
clone size: -
CDR3 DNA: TGCGCCAGCAGCACGGGGACGGATTATAATGAAAAACTGTTTTTT
CDR3 protein: CASSTGTDYNEKLFF

D gene: TRBD1
V gene: TRBV29-1
J gene: TRBJ1-4
clone size: many
CDR3 DNA: TGCAGCGCCAAGGGACAGGGGGTTGAAAAACTGTTTTTT
CDR3 protein: CSAKGQGVEKLFF

D gene: -
V gene: TRBV2
J gene: TRBJ2-7
clone size: -
CDR3 DNA: TGTGCCAGCAACCCACTGGGCCTCTACGAGCAGTACTTC
CDR3 protein: CASNPLGLYEQYF

D gene: -
V gene: TRBV27
J gene: TRBJ1-1
clone size: -
CDR3 DNA: TGTGCCAGCAGCCCTACCCCCTTGGGGGGCCAACCCAACAAAGCTTTCTTT
CDR3 protein: CASSPTPLGGQPNKAFF

D gene: -
V gene: TRBV19
J gene: TRBJ1-5
clone size: -
CDR3 DNA: TGTGCCAGTAGTGCCCGTAAAGGTTCCAATCAGCCCCAGCATTTT
CDR3 protein: CASSARKGSNQPQHF

D gene: -
V gene: TRBV7-9
J gene: TRBJ2-1
clone size: -
CDR3 DNA: TGTGCCAGCAGCTTATCTGGCTCCTACAATGAGCAGTTCTTC
CDR3 protein: CASSLSGSYNEQFF

D gene: -
V gene: TRBV27
J gene: TRBJ2-7
clone size: -
CDR3 DNA: TGTGCCAGCAGCCCTGGGCGGGCGCGACCTAACTACGAGCAGTACTTC
CDR3 protein: CASSPGRARPNYEQYF

D gene: -
V gene: TRBV10-3
J gene: TRBJ2-7
clone size: -
CDR3 DNA: TGTGCCATCAGTGACCGGGGTACCAATGAGCAGTACTTC
CDR3 protein: CAISDRGTNEQYF

D gene: -
V gene: TRBV4-1
J gene: TRBJ1-4
clone size: -
CDR3 DNA: TGCGCCAGCAGCCAAGGAGAGTGGGCAGGATTGGAAAAACTGTTTTTT
CDR3 protein: CASSQGEWAGLEKLFF

D gene: TRBD2
V gene: TRBV28
J gene: TRBJ2-7
clone size: -
CDR3 DNA: TGTGCCAGCAGTTTAAATCCGGGAGGACCCTACGAGCAGTACTTC
CDR3 protein: CASSLNPGGPYEQYF

D gene: -
V gene: TRBV5-1
J gene: TRBJ2-4
clone size: -
CDR3 DNA: TGCGCCAGCAGCTTGGTTCGGCCCTCGCGAAGCAAAAACATTCAGTACTTC
CDR3 protein: CASSLVRPSRSKNIQYF

D gene: -
V gene: TRBV9
J gene: TRBJ1-1
clone size: -
CDR3 DNA: TGTGCCAGCAGCCCTACACCCCATGAGACTGAAGCTTTCTTT
CDR3 protein: CASSPTPHETEAFF

D gene: -
V gene: TRBV29-1
J gene: TRBJ1-3
clone size: -
CDR3 DNA: TGCAGCGTTGAAGTACCAGGACGGAGCACCATATATTTT
CDR3 protein: CSVEVPGRSTIYF